A selection of T cell receptor beta chains follows, all from one sample in a study of OX40 agonist ivuxolimab in advanced cancers. TCRdb's table, derived via immunoSEQ multiplex PCR, lists solely in-frame clones and lacks some. The repertoire consists of around 80,000 clones, with about 92% occurring once and the leading ten covering roughly 0.2%. The sample here was CD4+ or CD8+ T cells sorted from blood, taken in a trial of the OX40 agonist ivuxolimab. Receptors originate from an adult with an advanced solid tumor such as melanoma, head and neck, liver or kidney cancer. CDR3s include the opening cysteine and the closing phenylalanine or tryptophan. The order of the fields is J gene, clone size, V gene, CDR3 length, D gene, CDR3 DNA, CDR3 protein. The D gene is left open where the match is weak. Clone size is not always given. Where it is, it says once, few, many or a class for expanded clones.

>TRBJ1-4|.|TRBV9|16|TRBD1
TGTGCCAGCAGCGTAGGAGGGGGGACAGTCAATGAAAAACTGTTTTTT
CASSVGGGTVNEKLFF
>TRBJ2-1|.|TRBV27|13|TRBD1
TGTGCCAGCACCAGGGGACAGGGCGATGAGCAGTTCTTC
CASTRGQGDEQFF
>TRBJ2-1|.|TRBV28|14|.
TGTGCCAGCAGTGTCATCTCCCCCTTCAATGAGCAGTTCTTC
CASSVISPFNEQFF
>TRBJ2-1|.|TRBV11-2|13|.
TGTGCCAGCAGCTTTCGTGGGTACAATGAGCAGTTCTTC
CASSFRGYNEQFF
>TRBJ1-5|once|TRBV6-1|15|.
TGTGCCAGCAGTGAAACGACGTCAGGGAGTCAGCCCCAGCATTTT
CASSETTSGSQPQHF
>TRBJ1-1|.|TRBV5-6|14|.
TGTGCCAGCAGCCCTACCGTAAGGGACACTGAAGCTTTCTTT
CASSPTVRDTEAFF
>TRBJ2-1|.|TRBV29-1|13|TRBD2
TGCAGCGCAAAGCGGGATAACTACAATGAGCAGTTCTTC
CSAKRDNYNEQFF
>TRBJ1-1|once|TRBV5-1|14|.
TGCGCCAGCAGTTTGGGCGTTATGAACACTGAAGCTTTCTTT
CASSLGVMNTEAFF
>TRBJ1-6|.|TRBV11-2|14|.
TGTGCCATCAACCTTTGGACAGATAATTCACCCCTCCACTTT
CAINLWTDNSPLHF
>TRBJ2-7|.|TRBV14|11|TRBD1
TGTGCCAGCAGCCACCGGACAGGGTTAAGCTTC
CASSHRTGLSF
>TRBJ1-2|.|TRBV28|13|TRBD1
TGTGCCAGCAGTTTACCCAGGGGGCATGGCTACACCTTC
CASSLPRGHGYTF
>TRBJ2-3|once|TRBV6-1|17|TRBD1
TGTGCCAGCAGTGAACGAGGGACAGGGCGGAGCACAGATACGCAGTATTTT
CASSERGTGRSTDTQYF
>TRBJ2-1|.|TRBV29-1|13|TRBD2
TGCAGCGGGGGGGGACGCTCCTACAATGAGCAGTTCTTC
CSGGGRSYNEQFF
>TRBJ2-5|.|TRBV5-1|18|TRBD2
TGCGCCAGCAGCTTAGGAGGCCTTAGCGGGACCTTCCAAGAGACCCAGTACTTC
CASSLGGLSGTFQETQYF
>TRBJ1-6|.|TRBV5-1|15|.
TGCGCCAGCAGGGAGCAGGCCCTATCTAATTCACCCCTCCACTTT
CASREQALSNSPLHF
>TRBJ2-3|once|TRBV6-5|14|TRBD1
TGTGCCAGCAGGAGGACAGGGGTCACAGATACGCAGTATTTT
CASRRTGVTDTQYF